A single TCR beta chain is shown here with its context. Profiled with immunoSEQ multiplex PCR; TCRdb holds only in-frame clones, not every one. The data contain over 9,000 clones, around 85% of them singletons. This sample stems from a study of high-grade serous ovarian cancer treatment subgroups. At the level of the study: Samples averaged around 14,000 reads and around 7,000 unique TCR beta rearrangements.

The tumor samples were collected prior to definitive surgery or chemotherapy. The receptor was derived from a human donor with high-grade serous ovarian cancer. Material for sequencing was tumor tissue.

CDR3 DNA: TGTGCCAGTAGTACGACCTGGGGACTGAACAGTCAGCCCCAGCATTTT. This gives the protein CASSTTWGLNSQPQHF. The chain couples TRBV19 to TRBJ1-5; TRBD1 is a possible D gene (5 bases). The CDR3 is 16 residues long. Between the trimmed V and J ends, which lost 4 bases and 6 bases, there was a span of 19 bases. CDR1 and CDR2 (germline): LNHDA, SQIVND (reference sequence).